The 12 T cell receptor beta chains presented below share a single source sample, sequenced in a study of T cell repertoires in cytomegalovirus infection. These receptors are not linked to any known antigen. In TCRdb, the reads were re-called with MiXCR into one record per CDR3 protein. The table lists about 890,000 distinct CDR3 sequences, less than 35% of them singletons, with over 12% in the top ten. The sequences come from cultured CD8+ T cells from PBMCs, collected from culture after CMV antigen stimulation. These receptors all stem from a human donor in good health (CMV status not recorded). Some clones in this sample may be carry-over from other donors' samples.

This clonotype was seen many times. The chain is built from TRBV2 and TRBJ2-7, with D perhaps given as TRBD1 or TRBD2 (6 bases each). V lost 6 bases and J lost 0, with 18 bases in between. The CDR3 totals 16 residues. Germline V gives CDR1 SNHLY, CDR2 FYNNEI. Written as DNA, the CDR3 is TGTGCCAGCAGGCGGAAGGGGGGCAGGGCCTCCTACGAGCAGTACGTC. Amino acids: CASRRKGGRASYEQYV.

There are a few counts of this clonotype. The chain is built from TRBV19 and TRBJ2-2; 14 bases line up with TRBD2. J gave up 5 bases and V 3 bases, and 5 bases lay outside the gene matches. In germline, CDR1 is LNHDA, CDR2 SQIVND (reference sequence). The CDR3 runs to 17 residues. CDR3: CASSMTSGGALTGELFF. The DNA of the CDR3 is TGTGCCAGTAGTATGACTAGCGGGGGGGCATTGACCGGGGAGCTGTTTTTT. Based on the CDR3 plus reference TRBV19 and TRBJ2-2, the full variable domain is DGGITQSPKYLFRKEGQNVTLSCEQNLNHDAMYWYRQDPGQGLRLIYYSQIVNDFQKGDIAEGYSVSREKKESFPLTVTSAQKNPTAFYLCASSMTSGGALTGELFFGEGSRLTVL.

In its sample, this clonotype was seen a few times. This sequence joins TRBV6-5 and TRBJ1-5; 7 nucleotides match TRBD1. Germline V CDR1 and CDR2: MNHEY, SVGAGI. The V gene end was trimmed by 5 bases and the J gene end by 2 bases; junction bases not matched to a gene: 15. The CDR3 is 18 amino acids. The CDR3 region is CASSGLDRFLFGNQPQHF. The CDR3 nucleotides are TGTGCCAGCAGTGGTCTGGACAGGTTCCTTTTCGGCAATCAGCCCCAGCATTTT.

The chain couples TRBV4-3 to TRBJ2-5, with 8 positions matching TRBD1. Germline V lookup: CDR1 LGHNA, CDR2 YSLEER. With 3 bases clipped from V and 5 bases from J, the junction kept 14 bases outside the gene matches. The CDR3 runs to 17 residues. CDR3 protein: CASSHLTGTGLGETQYF. The CDR3 bases are TGCGCCAGCAGCCACCTTACCGGGACAGGTTTAGGGGAGACCCAGTACTTC.

This chain joins TRBV6-1 and TRBJ1-5; D gene uncertain. The V gene's germline CDR1 is MNHNS and CDR2 SASEGT. The CDR3 runs 15 residues. V lost 7 bases and J lost 4, with 17 bases in between. The CDR3: CASMSGRTRNQPQHF. CDR3 nucleotide sequence: TGTGCCAGCATGTCAGGCAGGACTAGGAATCAGCCCCAGCATTTT.

This clonotype has at least ten counts. The V gene is TRBV14, the J gene TRBJ2-7; D remains unclear. The CDR3 sequence is 16 residues long. Germline V gene data show CDR1 as SGHDN and CDR2 as FVKESK. V was cut by 3 bases and J by 7 bases, with 22 bases left in between. CDR3 in amino acids: CASSHRTSELYEEQYF. The CDR3 DNA reads as TGTGCCAGCAGCCACCGGACGTCTGAACTCTACGAAGAGCAGTACTTC.

The chain is built from TRBV12-3 or TRBV12-4 and TRBJ1-1; D unresolved. The CDR3 runs to 14 residues. Trimming stripped 3 bases from V and 4 bases from J, with 12 bases between. For the CDR3, the DNA is TGTGCCAGCAGTTTGGGCAAGGCGGGCACTGAAGCTTTCTTT. Its protein product is CASSLGKAGTEAFF.

J is TRBJ1-1 and V is TRBV2; D possibly corresponds to TRBD1 (5 bases). The germline CDR1 and CDR2 sequences are SNHLY and FYNNEI. Trimming removed 5 bases from V and 1 base from J, with 11 bases in between. This CDR3 is built from 14 residues. CDR3 coding DNA: TGTGCCAGCAGTCAGACAGAGCCGAACACTGAAGCTTTCTTT. It yields the protein CASSQTEPNTEAFF.

This clonotype appeared a few times. The chain employs TRBV7-9 and TRBJ2-3; D unclear. Trimming stripped 0 bases from V and 11 bases from J, with 0 bases between. The CDR3 spans 9 residues. Germline CDR1 is SEHNR and CDR2 is FQNEAQ (reference sequence). The DNA of the CDR3 is TGTGCCAGCAGCTTAGCGCAGTATTTT. This gives the protein CASSLAQYF. The entire variable domain, with the rest obtained from reference TRBV7-9 and TRBJ2-3, is as follows: DTGVSQNPRHKITKRGQNVTFRCDPISEHNRLYWYRQTLGQGPEFLTYFQNEAQLEKSRLLSDRFSAERPKGSFSTLEIQRTEQGDSAMYLCASSLAQYFGPGTRLTVL.

V is TRBV2 and J is TRBJ1-2; 9 nucleotides align to TRBD1. CDR1 is SNHLY, CDR2 FYNNEI, per germline. J gave up 4 bases and V 5 bases, and 8 bases lay outside the gene matches. CDR3 length: 15 residues. The CDR3 DNA reads as TGTGCCAGCAGTTCTACCGGGACAGGGATCTATGGCTACACCTTC. This sequence encodes CASSSTGTGIYGYTF.

J is TRBJ2-7 and V is TRBV6-9; D perhaps matches TRBD2 (6 bases). Trimming removed 11 bases at V and 6 bases at J, with 11 bases between. The CDR3 has 10 amino acids. In germline, CDR1 is MNHGY, CDR2 SVAAGI. CDR3 sequence: CAPGVREQYF. DNA of the CDR3: TGTGCCCCGGGAGTTCGCGAGCAGTACTTC.

The chain uses TRBV10-3 and TRBJ2-7; maybe TRBD2 (6 bases). The germline V and J ends were trimmed by 11 bases and 0 bases, with 23 bases remaining between them. The germline V gene has CDR1 ENHRY and CDR2 SYGVKD. The CDR3 is 16 amino acids. CDR3 residues: CAFGGGPNQPSYEQYF. The CDR3 coding sequence is TGTGCCTTCGGCGGAGGGCCAAACCAGCCCTCCTACGAGCAGTACTTC.